Below are 15 T cell receptor beta chains sequenced from a single sample in a study of OX40 agonist ivuxolimab in advanced cancers. The table came from immunoSEQ multiplex PCR; TCRdb's copy has only in-frame clones and leaves some out. Of roughly 33,000 clones listed, around 74% are singletons. The specimen comprised CD4+ or CD8+ T cells sorted from blood, sampled in a trial of the OX40 agonist ivuxolimab. The source is an adult with an advanced solid tumor such as melanoma, head and neck, liver or kidney cancer.

The V and J genes are TRBV5-5 and TRBJ1-2; tentatively, D is TRBD1 (6 bases). Trimming stripped 5 bases from V and 0 bases from J, with 14 bases between. The CDR3 consists of 15 residues. Germline V gives CDR1 SGHKS, CDR2 YYEKEE (reference sequence). As DNA, the CDR3 is TGTGCCAGCAGTCCCTGGGACACCGCTAACTATGGCTACACCTTC. Translation gives CASSPWDTANYGYTF.

The DNA of the CDR3 is TGTGCCAGCACAGGGGGGTACGAGCAGTACTTC. Residues: CASTGGYEQYF. The chain couples TRBV11-2 to TRBJ2-7, with a weak D call TRBD1 (7 bases). Germline CDR1 reads SGHAT; CDR2 reads FQNNGV. The CDR3 is 11 residues long. V was clipped by 7 bases and J by 4 bases, with 8 bases between them.

This clone was picked up a small number of times. The chain recombines TRBV5-6 with TRBJ2-1; 8 positions agree with TRBD1. V gave up 4 bases and J gave up 8 bases; unmatched junction bases: 14. This CDR3 spans 16 amino acids. The germline V gene encodes CDR1 SGHDT and CDR2 YYEEEE. CDR3 sequence reads: CASSTLHWTGRDEQFF. Here the CDR3 DNA reads TGTGCCAGCAGCACACTCCATTGGACAGGGCGGGATGAGCAGTTCTTC.

The chain joins TRBV2 to TRBJ1-1; 7 bases match TRBD1. The CDR3 length is 13 residues. Trimming cost V 11 bases and J 4 bases; bases outside gene matches: 10. Per the germline V gene, CDR1 is SNHLY and CDR2 is FYNNEI. The CDR3 protein is CASRPGTVTEAFF. The CDR3 bases are TGTGCCTCCCGCCCGGGGACAGTCACTGAAGCTTTCTTT.

This clone was counted once. The V and J genes are TRBV30 and TRBJ1-2; 7 positions match TRBD1. CDR1 GTSNPN and CDR2 SVGIG come from the germline V gene (reference sequence). J lost 0 bases, V lost 8 bases, and 6 bases had no gene match. This CDR3 has 13 residues. The CDR3 loop reads CAGQEITNYGYTF. CDR3 sequence (DNA): TGTGCCGGACAGGAGATTACTAACTATGGCTACACCTTC. Complete variable domain (other parts from reference TRBV30 and TRBJ1-2): SQTIHQWPATLVQPVGSPLSLECTVEGTSNPNLYWYRQAAGRGLQLLFYSVGIGQISSEVPQNLSASRPQDRQFILSSKKLLLSDSGFYLCAGQEITNYGYTFGSGTRLTVV.

The chain recombines TRBV6-5 with TRBJ2-3, with D unresolved. This CDR3 contains 14 residues. CDR1 and CDR2 (germline): MNHEY, SVGAGI. Trimming took off 2 bases at V and 4 bases at J, with 10 bases between the two ends. The CDR3 sequence is CASSYRLTADTQYF. The CDR3 bases are TGTGCCAGCAGTTACCGACTGACCGCAGATACGCAGTATTTT.

The count of this clone is one. The DNA for the CDR3 is TGTGCCAGCAGTTTAGATCGGGTCAGCAATCAGCCCCAGCATTTT. This gives the protein CASSLDRVSNQPQHF. The chain carries TRBV27 and TRBJ1-5; no reliable D call. Trimming took 2 bases from V and 1 from J, leaving 9 bases between them. CDR3 length equals 15 residues. CDR1 and CDR2 from the germline V gene are MNHEY and SMNVEV (reference sequence).

This clone is labeled as large. V is TRBV27 and J is TRBJ2-7, with D tentatively TRBD2 (6 bases). Germline loops: CDR1 MNHEY, CDR2 SMNVEV (reference sequence). This CDR3 spans 13 amino acids. The V end lost 8 bases, the J end lost 0 bases, and 11 bases lay between the germline ends. CDR3 sequence reads: CASRGSNSYEQYV. Here the CDR3 DNA reads TGTGCCAGCCGGGGGTCGAACTCCTACGAGCAGTACGTC.

V usage is TRBV9 and J usage is TRBJ2-7; 7 bases are a match to TRBD1. The CDR3 is 14 residues long. Trimming at V came to 3 bases and at J to 0 bases, leaving 3 bases not matched to a gene. Germline CDR1 reads SGDLS; CDR2 reads YYNGEE. CDR3 sequence (DNA): TGTGCCAGCAGCGGACAGGGAGACTCCTACGAGCAGTACTTC. This sequence encodes CASSGQGDSYEQYF. Supplemented by reference TRBV9 and TRBJ2-7, the full variable domain reads DSGVTQTPKHLITATGQRVTLRCSPRSGDLSVYWYQQSLDQGLQFLIQYYNGEERAKGNILERFSAQQFPDLHSELNLSSLELGDSALYFCASSGQGDSYEQYFGPGTRLTVT.

V and J are TRBV6-1 and TRBJ1-2; weak D call: TRBD1 (5 bases). The CDR3 has 13 amino acids. CDR1 is MNHNS, CDR2 SASEGT, per germline. V was cut by 8 bases and J by 4 bases, with 14 bases left in between. The CDR3 spells CASRTGPFYGYTF. The CDR3 nucleotides read TGTGCCAGCCGCACGGGACCCTTCTATGGCTACACCTTC.

This clone was observed once. The CDR3 is CASSLGMRTDTQYF. The CDR3 DNA reads TGCGCCAGCAGCTTGGGAATGAGGACAGATACGCAGTATTTT. The rearrangement joins TRBV5-1 to TRBJ2-3; no clear D gene. The V and J ends lost 0 bases and 3 bases respectively, with 8 bases between them. There are 14 residues in the CDR3. CDR1 and CDR2 (germline): SGHRS, YFSETQ.

This chain joins TRBV27 and TRBJ2-5; 8 bases agree with TRBD1. The CDR3 extends over 15 amino acids. Looked up from germline, CDR1 is MNHEY and CDR2 is SMNVEV (reference sequence). The V and J ends lost 6 bases and 4 bases, in that order; junction bases with no gene match: 10. CDR3: CASRYRQGTVETQYF. CDR3 in DNA: TGTGCCAGCAGATACCGACAGGGGACGGTAGAGACCCAGTACTTC.

The V and J genes are TRBV11-2 and TRBJ1-3; D is ambiguous. Germline CDR1 is SGHAT and CDR2 is FQNNGV. This CDR3 is built from 16 residues. V was cut by 1 base and J by 2 bases, with 12 bases left in between. The DNA of the CDR3 is TGTGCCAGCAGCTTAGTGGGGTCCTCAGCTGGAAACACCATATATTTT. It codes for CASSLVGSSAGNTIYF.

V gene TRBV19 combines with J gene TRBJ1-2, with 8 nucleotides matching TRBD1. Germline-derived CDR1 and CDR2 are LNHDA and SQIVND (reference sequence). The V gene end was trimmed by 4 bases and the J gene end by 1 base; junction bases not matched to a gene: 8. The CDR3 totals 16 residues. The CDR3 DNA follows: TGTGCCAGTAGTACTCAGGGGGCGCGTCTTAACTATGGCTACACCTTC. Amino acid sequence: CASSTQGARLNYGYTF.

This clone was detected only a few times. The chain joins TRBV6-9 to TRBJ1-6, with D maybe TRBD1 (6 bases). V gave up 3 bases and J gave up 6 bases, with 12 bases separating them. Germline CDR1 reads MNHGY; CDR2 reads SVAAGI. This CDR3 has 15 residues. The CDR3: CASSYGGALNSPLHF. The CDR3 nucleotides are TGTGCCAGCAGTTACGGGGGGGCGCTTAATTCACCCCTCCACTTT.